This T cell receptor (beta chain) originates from a study of blood T cell repertoires in COVID-19. Background on the study: Acute and convalescent COVID-19 specimens originated in the United States, Italy and Spain.

The CDR3 loop spans 12 amino acids. Germline CDR1 SGHTA, CDR2 FQGNSA. Trimming stripped 5 bases from V and 3 bases from J, with 8 bases between. Some clones are missing from TCRdb's copy, which holds only in-frame ones; the method was immunoSEQ multiplex PCR. This sample has 37,000 or so clones, with about 87% found just once. The V call is TRBV7-2, the J call TRBJ2-7, with TRBD2 as a possible D gene (5 bases). The sequencing input was peripheral blood. The TCR sequence derives from a man between 65 and 80 years old with acute or convalescent COVID-19. CDR3: CASSPTNYEQYF. The CDR3 DNA is TGTGCCAGCAGCCCGACTAACTACGAGCAGTACTTC.